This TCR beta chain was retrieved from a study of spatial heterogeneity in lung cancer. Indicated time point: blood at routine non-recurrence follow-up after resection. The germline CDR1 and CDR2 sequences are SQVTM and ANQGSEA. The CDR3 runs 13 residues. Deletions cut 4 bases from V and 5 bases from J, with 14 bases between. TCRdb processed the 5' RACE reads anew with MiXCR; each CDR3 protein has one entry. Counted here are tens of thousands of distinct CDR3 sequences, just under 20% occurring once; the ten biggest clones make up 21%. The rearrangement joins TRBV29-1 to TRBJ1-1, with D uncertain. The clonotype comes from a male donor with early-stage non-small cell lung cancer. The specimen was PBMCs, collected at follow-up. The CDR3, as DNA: TGCAGCGTTGGCGCTGGGTCGGGTACTGAAGCTTTCTTT. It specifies CSVGAGSGTEAFF.